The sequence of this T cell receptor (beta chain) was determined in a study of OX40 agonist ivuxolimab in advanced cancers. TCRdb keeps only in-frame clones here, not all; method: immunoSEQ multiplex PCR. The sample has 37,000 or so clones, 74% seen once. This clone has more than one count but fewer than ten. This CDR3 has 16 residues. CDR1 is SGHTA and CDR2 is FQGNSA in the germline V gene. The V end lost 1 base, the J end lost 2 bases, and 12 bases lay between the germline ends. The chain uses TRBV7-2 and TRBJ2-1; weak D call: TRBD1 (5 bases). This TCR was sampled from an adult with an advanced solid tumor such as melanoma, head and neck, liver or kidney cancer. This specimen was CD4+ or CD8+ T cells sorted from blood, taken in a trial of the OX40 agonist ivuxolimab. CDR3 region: CASSLGFRGAYNEQFF. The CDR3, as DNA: TGTGCCAGCAGCTTAGGTTTTAGGGGCGCCTACAATGAGCAGTTCTTC.